What follows is one T cell receptor (beta chain) and its context. Its cognate antigen is unknown. TCRdb re-called the RACE reads with MiXCR, one entry per CDR3 protein. The sample records roughly 150,000 distinct CDR3 sequences, about 12% being singletons. The sample comes from a study of human T cells and chemical hapten exposure. About the research overall: There were weekly diphenylcyclopropenone doses to the scalp for patients throughout the approximately 24-week study. On the upper back, patch tests were applied with 0.01% DPC and read at 6 days.

CDR1 and CDR2 (germline): SGHRS, YFSETQ. Trimming removed 5 bases from V and 6 bases from J; junction bases left unmatched: 13. The CDR3 length is 15 residues. Described time point: patch test 2, 6 weeks after DPC sensitization. Sample treatment: therapeutic diphenylcyclopropenone sensitization with weekly scalp DPC. Findings of the study overall: Expanded TCRs formed significantly more large CDR3 similarity clusters than controls. Correlating positively with patch test score were the PT1 expanded TCR counts.

The V and J genes are TRBV5-1 and TRBJ1-1; 7 nucleotides agree with TRBD1. This receptor was obtained from a woman in her 50s with alopecia areata. Some clones in this sample may be carry-over from other donors' samples. The sample in question was whole blood, obtained in connection with sensitization to the hapten diphenylcyclopropenone (DPC). In nucleotides, the CDR3 is TGCGCCAGCAGAAGGGACAGCGCGGTCGGCTCTGAAGCTTTCTTT. This translates into CASRRDSAVGSEAFF. Full variable domain (outside the CDR3, taken from reference TRBV5-1 and TRBJ1-1): KAGVTQTPRYLIKTRGQQVTLSCSPISGHRSVSWYQQTPGQGLQFLFEYFSETQRNKGNFPGRFSGRQFSNSRSEMNVSTLELGDSALYLCASRRDSAVGSEAFFGQGTRLTVV.